Below, one T cell receptor beta chain is given with its context. Its antigen is not yet known. No much larger clonotype is one base removed from it; base qualities were not supplied. The data belong to a study of post-analysis software for immune sequencing data (dated by TCRdb to between 2014 and 2016). Looking at the study overall: The recorded disease courses included relapsing-remitting, secondary progressive and progressive-relapsing multiple sclerosis, and some patients had no subtype annotation. The patient repertoires were set against 10 or so previously published healthy control repertoires from donors whose ages ranged from about 6 to 27 years. A subset of samples was prepared in parallel using single-end sample barcoding, then pooled and co-amplified after Illumina adapter ligation. Study-wide findings and limitations: The control group was slightly older than the multiple sclerosis patient group. Compared with controls, multiple sclerosis patients had significantly lower normalized Chao1 diversity, a finding suggesting substantial peripheral T-cell clonal expansion. When samples were clustered directly using the F measure, samples prepared in the same batch co-clustered strongly, which prompted a batch-effect correction. Patients showed significantly higher frequencies than controls for about 5 TRBV segments, among them TRBV5-6, TRBV5-1 and TRBV20-1.

Library method: PCR. The data were produced on an Illumina HiSeq 2500. To reduce PCR and sequencing biases, unique molecular identifiers were built into the TCR beta cDNA libraries. Roughly 500,000 cDNA molecules were obtained for every 1 to 10 million input T cells, so each molecule roughly corresponded to one T cell. The same protocol used for the earlier healthy control dataset was applied to prepare and sequence the patient libraries. Within a given batch, samples were prepared together, multiplexed and sequenced on the same HiSeq lane. In the paper's pipeline: MIGEC was used to process the raw barcoded reads, and molecular identifier groups with only a single read were discarded before consensus assembly and CDR3 extraction. Clonotype tables were post-analysed with VDJtools, normalizing diversity by down-sampling all datasets to the smallest sample size. In repertoire overlap clustering, CDR3 amino acid sequences, but not nucleotide sequences, were matched to correct batch-related cross-sample contamination. TCRdb's own reprocessing of the public reads used fastp at Q25 and MiXCR and kept productive beta chains. Rows with one shared CDR3 protein collapse into an entry with the most common genes and DNA. The V and J calls here are based on TCRdb, not the publication. Here the sample has hundreds of thousands of distinct CDR3 sequences; approximately 30% occur a single time. The biggest ten clones account for roughly 0.54% of the sample.

To demonstrate the VDJtools post-analysis software, TCR beta repertoires were profiled from the peripheral blood of 13 young patients with multiple sclerosis. The patients with multiple sclerosis were children and adolescents between about 6 and 17 years of age. Sequences SGHRS (CDR1) and YFSETQ (CDR2) are obtained from the germline V gene. A distance of 10 bases separates the germline ends of V and J, which lose 0 bases and 1 base respectively. The CDR3 starts with the cysteine, ends with the phenylalanine, and has 15 residues. CDR3 DNA only is kept here, 45 bases in frame from base 1. Recombination connected TRBV5-1 to TRBJ1-1; a tentative D match to TRBD1 spans 5 bases. This clonotype originated in a girl aged 10 to 17 with multiple sclerosis. Sequenced material: blood. The CDR3 protein sequence reads: CASSLEPGTNTEAFF. DNA sequence: TGCGCCAGCAGCTTGGAACCGGGGACGAACACTGAAGCTTTCTTT.